Each of the 27 T cell receptor beta chains below was sequenced from the same sample in a study of beta chain features in type 1 diabetes. Study observations and caveats: TCRB CDR3 length was moderately but significantly reduced in all four CD4+ subsets of Type 1 diabetes patients.

Which antigens these TCRs recognize remains unknown. The entirety of the isolated RNA underwent reverse transcription, so expressed TCRB transcripts were sequenced. Profiled with immunoSEQ multiplex PCR; TCRdb holds only in-frame clones, not every one. Here the sample spans hundreds of thousands of clones, over 11% being singletons. The material sequenced was naive CD4+ T cells from blood. These TCRs come from a man between 18 and 29 years old with type 1 diabetes.

A few counts support this clone. CDR3 residues: CAWSPELADILQETQYF. CDR3 bases: TGTGCCTGGAGCCCAGAGTTAGCGGATATACTCCAAGAGACCCAGTACTTC. The chain links TRBV30 to TRBJ2-5; D possibly corresponds to TRBD2 (6 bases). Germline CDR1 and CDR2: GTSNPN and SVGIG (reference sequence). The ends were cut back, 3 bases at V and 1 base at J, with 21 bases in the middle. The CDR3 totals 17 residues.

This clone was found a few times. The chain couples TRBV29-1 to TRBJ2-1; possibly TRBD1 for D (6 bases). The CDR3 spans 13 residues. The germline V and J ends were trimmed by 8 bases and 9 bases, with 20 bases remaining between them. Germline V gene sequence: CDR1 SQVTM, CDR2 ANQGSEA. CDR3 nucleotide sequence: TGCAGCCCCCGAGGCAGGGGCGAAGGTGAGCAGTTCTTC. Translation gives CSPRGRGEGEQFF.

V gene TRBV6-5 combines with J gene TRBJ2-3, with D perhaps matching TRBD1 or TRBD2 (5 bases each). In germline, CDR1 is MNHEY, CDR2 SVGAGI. The V end lost 6 bases, the J end lost 8 bases, and 12 bases lay between the germline ends. CDR3 length: 12 amino acids. The CDR3 region is CASSPDGATQYF. CDR3 coding DNA: TGTGCCAGCAGCCCCGACGGGGCTACGCAGTATTTT.

This clone appeared a few times. The genes are TRBV5-6 and TRBJ2-3; no definite D call. The V gene's germline CDR1 is SGHDT and CDR2 YYEEEE. Trimming stripped 4 bases from V and 2 bases from J, with 5 bases between. The CDR3 consists of 12 residues. The CDR3 loop reads CASSLATDTQYF. CDR3 nucleotide sequence: TGTGCCAGCAGCCTTGCCACAGATACGCAGTATTTT.

This rearrangement joins TRBV2 to TRBJ2-1; 9 bases agree with TRBD1. CDR1 and CDR2 (germline): SNHLY, FYNNEI. V was pared by 2 bases and J by 7 bases, with 12 bases of the junction left unmatched. There are 17 residues in the CDR3. CDR3 amino acids: CASSERFGTGSFNEQFF. The DNA for the CDR3 is TGTGCCAGCAGTGAACGCTTTGGGACAGGGAGTTTTAATGAGCAGTTCTTC. Supplemented by reference TRBV2 and TRBJ2-1, the full variable domain reads EPEVTQTPSHQVTQMGQEVILRCVPISNHLYFYWYRQILGQKVEFLVSFYNNEISEKSEIFDDQFSVERPDGSNFTLKIRSTKLEDSAMYFCASSERFGTGSFNEQFFGPGTRLTVL.

The chain combines TRBV20-1 with TRBJ1-1; weak D call: TRBD1 (5 bases). This CDR3 is built from 11 residues. Germline V gives CDR1 DFQATT, CDR2 SNEGSKA (reference sequence). Trimming pared 6 bases from V and 11 bases from J, leaving 16 bases between. CDR3 sequence: CSASTAWGAFF. CDR3 DNA: TGCAGTGCGTCGACAGCTTGGGGGGCTTTCTTT.

The chain employs TRBV2 and TRBJ1-4; D unresolved. The germline V gene has CDR1 SNHLY and CDR2 FYNNEI. V was cut by 3 bases and J by 8 bases, with 7 bases left in between. CDR3 size: 12 residues. The CDR3 DNA is TGTGCCAGCAGTGAGTCAGAGGAAAAACTGTTTTTT. Protein: CASSESEEKLFF.

This clone has only a few counts. The chain uses TRBV7-2 and TRBJ1-3, with 7 positions matching TRBD1. The CDR3 covers 15 residues. V dropped 3 bases and J dropped 2; count of bases not matched to a gene: 4. Germline V gene data show CDR1 as SGHTA and CDR2 as FQGNSA. Here the CDR3 reads CASSFFQGAGNTIYF. The CDR3 DNA reads TGTGCCAGCAGCTTTTTTCAGGGGGCTGGAAACACCATATATTTT. Based on the CDR3 plus reference TRBV7-2 and TRBJ1-3, the full variable domain is GAGVSQSPSNKVTEKGKDVELRCDPISGHTALYWYRQSLGQGLEFLIYFQGNSAPDKSGLPSDRFSAERTGGSVSTLTIQRTQQEDSAVYLCASSFFQGAGNTIYFGEGSWLTVV.

The chain couples TRBV15 to TRBJ2-7; TRBD1 matches at 7 bases. The CDR3 is 16 amino acids. With V trimmed by 2 bases and J by 0 bases, 7 bases remained unmatched. CDR1 is LNHNV, CDR2 YYDKDF, per germline (reference sequence). The CDR3 coding sequence is TGTGCCACCAGCAGATCAAGGGACAGCGGCTCCTACGAGCAGTACTTC. Translation gives CATSRSRDSGSYEQYF.

This clone has just a few counts. The chain carries TRBV7-9 and TRBJ2-1; D not certain. The ends were cut back, 1 base at V and 3 bases at J, with 7 bases in the middle. Germline V gives CDR1 SEHNR, CDR2 FQNEAQ (reference sequence). The CDR3 has 14 amino acids. The CDR3 sequence: CASSLGADYNEQFF. The CDR3 DNA follows: TGTGCCAGCAGCTTAGGGGCAGACTACAATGAGCAGTTCTTC. Supplemented by reference TRBV7-9 and TRBJ2-1, the full variable domain reads DTGVSQNPRHKITKRGQNVTFRCDPISEHNRLYWYRQTLGQGPEFLTYFQNEAQLEKSRLLSDRFSAERPKGSFSTLEIQRTEQGDSAMYLCASSLGADYNEQFFGPGTRLTVL.

Only a few counts were recorded for this clone. CDR3 DNA: TGTGCCAGCGGAGGGGGCGCAACAGGTGGCTACACCTTC. It yields the protein CASGGGATGGYTF. V usage is TRBV28 and J usage is TRBJ1-2, with TRBD1 identical over 7 bases. J gave up 7 bases and V 8 bases, and 10 bases lay outside the gene matches. CDR1 is MDHEN, CDR2 SYDVKM, per germline. The CDR3 extends over 13 amino acids.

This clone was picked up a small number of times. The J gene is TRBJ2-7, the V gene TRBV19, with D unclear. The CDR3 loop spans 12 amino acids. The V end was cut by 5 bases, the J end by 3 bases, with 8 bases between. Germline V lookup: CDR1 LNHDA, CDR2 SQIVND (reference sequence). CDR3 loop: CASSGPGYEQYF. The DNA for the CDR3 is TGTGCCAGTAGTGGTCCCGGCTACGAGCAGTACTTC.

The chain carries TRBV11-2 and TRBJ2-5, with D possibly being TRBD2 (5 bases). This CDR3 has 15 residues. V dropped 0 bases and J dropped 4 bases, with 12 bases sitting between them. Germline-derived CDR1 and CDR2 are SGHAT and FQNNGV. The CDR3: CASSLDVGRGETQYF. As DNA, the CDR3 is TGTGCCAGCAGCTTAGACGTGGGTCGGGGAGAGACCCAGTACTTC.

The chain couples TRBV18 to TRBJ2-7; maybe TRBD1 (6 bases). This CDR3 contains 14 residues. Germline CDR1 reads KGHSH; CDR2 reads LQKENI. V shed 2 bases and J shed 7 bases, with 15 bases lying between them. The CDR3 DNA reads TGTGCCAGCTCACCAGCAGGGGTTGGTTGGGAGCAGTACTTC. Translated: CASSPAGVGWEQYF.

This clone was seen a few times. The J gene is TRBJ1-1, the V gene TRBV5-1, with no clear D. CDR1 is SGHRS and CDR2 is YFSETQ in the germline V gene. Trimming removed 2 bases at V and 6 bases at J, with 5 bases between. This CDR3 is built from 11 residues. In DNA form, the CDR3 reads TGCGCCAGCAGCTTCGGGCCTGAAGCTTTCTTT. Translating gives CASSFGPEAFF.

The V and J genes are TRBV30 and TRBJ1-2; D not resolved. CDR3 length: 14 amino acids. Trimming shortened V by 1 base and J by 6 bases, and 15 bases separated the two germline ends. From germline, CDR1 is GTSNPN and CDR2 SVGIG (reference sequence). The CDR3 reads CAWSALAMTDGYTF. As DNA, the CDR3 is TGTGCCTGGAGTGCACTAGCGATGACGGATGGCTACACCTTC.

V usage is TRBV5-1 and J usage is TRBJ1-6; a possible D gene is TRBD1 (6 bases). Germline lookup yields CDR1 SGHRS and CDR2 YFSETQ. There are 16 residues in the CDR3. Trimming took off 4 bases at V and 10 bases at J, with 21 bases between the two ends. In DNA form, the CDR3 reads TGCGCCAGCAGCGGCGGGGGGGCCCCTCGGGTCTCACCCCTCCACTTT. Amino acid sequence: CASSGGGAPRVSPLHF.

This clone was observed a handful of times. The V call is TRBV30, the J call TRBJ2-3, with D possibly being TRBD1 (5 bases). Germline CDR1 and CDR2: GTSNPN and SVGIG (reference sequence). Trimming shortened V by 2 bases and J by 1 base, and 25 bases separated the two germline ends. The CDR3 has 19 amino acids. The CDR3 here is CAWSPKGQGSLSGTDTQYF. The CDR3 coding sequence is TGTGCCTGGAGTCCTAAGGGGCAGGGATCCCTATCAGGCACAGATACGCAGTATTTT.

The genes are TRBV11-2 and TRBJ2-3; D uncertain. In germline, CDR1 is SGHAT, CDR2 FQNNGV. The CDR3 runs to 14 residues. Trimming took off 6 bases at V and 2 bases at J, with 12 bases between the two ends. This chain's CDR3 is CASRLRQTTDTQYF. CDR3 nucleotides: TGTGCCAGCAGATTAAGACAAACCACAGATACGCAGTATTTT.

This chain uses TRBV6-5 with TRBJ2-3, with D perhaps TRBD2 (6 bases). The CDR3 has 15 amino acids. The germline gives CDR1 MNHEY, CDR2 SVGAGI. The V gene lost 2 bases and the J gene lost 3 bases, with 12 bases spanning the gap. In DNA, the CDR3 is TGTGCCAGCAGTTACACTAGCTTCCGTACAGATACGCAGTATTTT. Translating it yields CASSYTSFRTDTQYF.

V usage is TRBV20-1 and J usage is TRBJ2-1, with D unresolved. CDR1 is DFQATT, CDR2 SNEGSKA, per germline (reference sequence). Between the trimmed V and J ends, which lost 3 bases and 8 bases, there was a span of 5 bases. The CDR3 loop spans 10 amino acids. The CDR3 sequence: CSASPDEQFF. DNA of the CDR3: TGCAGTGCTAGCCCCGATGAGCAGTTCTTC.

The V and J genes are TRBV11-2 and TRBJ2-5, with TRBD2 matching over 14 bases. Germline-derived CDR1 and CDR2 are SGHAT and FQNNGV. This CDR3 spans 16 amino acids. Unmatched junction bases numbered 6, after V lost 5 bases and J lost 4 bases. This CDR3 is CASSPGLAGVPETQYF. CDR3 DNA sequence: TGTGCCAGCAGCCCGGGACTAGCGGGAGTCCCAGAGACCCAGTACTTC.

The J gene is TRBJ2-4, the V gene TRBV6-5, with D perhaps assigned TRBD1 or TRBD2 (5 bases each). This CDR3 spans 13 amino acids. V lost 6 bases and J lost 9, with 15 bases in between. CDR1 MNHEY and CDR2 SVGAGI come from the germline V gene. The CDR3 bases are TGTGCCAGCAGGGATACGGGGACCCTCATTCAGTACTTC. Translated: CASRDTGTLIQYF.

This clone occurred a few times. The genes are TRBV30 and TRBJ2-1, with a tentative D call TRBD1 (6 bases). CDR1 and CDR2 from the germline V gene are GTSNPN and SVGIG (reference sequence). V was trimmed by 3 bases and J by 7 bases, leaving 13 bases between them. This CDR3 region has 13 residues. As DNA, the CDR3 is TGTGCCTGGAGCGCTAAAGGGGGTAATGAGCAGTTCTTC. Amino acid sequence: CAWSAKGGNEQFF. Full variable domain (missing parts from reference TRBV30 and TRBJ2-1): SQTIHQWPATLVQPVGSPLSLECTVEGTSNPNLYWYRQAAGRGLQLLFYSVGIGQISSEVPQNLSASRPQDRQFILSSKKLLLSDSGFYLCAWSAKGGNEQFFGPGTRLTVL.

This clone was recorded a few times. This sample includes further DNA sequences coding for the same CDR3. V usage is TRBV28 and J usage is TRBJ1-3, with 9 bases matching TRBD1. Trimming at V came to 6 bases and at J to 4 bases, leaving 7 bases not matched to a gene. The CDR3 sequence is 15 residues long. The V gene's germline CDR1 is MDHEN and CDR2 SYDVKM. The CDR3 protein is CASSSGQGSGNTIYF. The CDR3 nucleotides read TGTGCCAGCAGCTCGGGACAGGGCTCCGGAAACACCATATATTTT. Together with reference TRBV28 and TRBJ1-3, the CDR3 gives the full variable domain: DVKVTQSSRYLVKRTGEKVFLECVQDMDHENMFWYRQDPGLGLRLIYFSYDVKMKEKGDIPEGYSVSREKKERFSLILESASTNQTSMYLCASSSGQGSGNTIYFGEGSWLTVV.

This clone was found a few times. The chain carries TRBV5-1 and TRBJ1-1; 7 bases fit TRBD1. With V trimmed by 5 bases and J by 3 bases, 7 bases remained unmatched. Germline CDR1 is SGHRS and CDR2 is YFSETQ. CDR3 size: 14 residues. The CDR3 DNA follows: TGCGCCAGCAGGCTGACAGGGAGTGACACTGAAGCTTTCTTT. Residues: CASRLTGSDTEAFF.

This clone appeared a few times. This chain uses TRBV2 with TRBJ1-2; 8 nucleotides agree with TRBD1. The CDR3 has 13 amino acids. V dropped 6 bases and J dropped 3; count of bases not matched to a gene: 3. Germline values: CDR1 SNHLY, CDR2 FYNNEI. The CDR3 loop reads CASRTGQDYGYTF. The CDR3 DNA reads as TGTGCCAGCAGGACGGGACAGGACTATGGCTACACCTTC.